The table lists the clone carrying this T cell receptor beta chain with a few counts. Source study methods: The authors estimated nucleated cell counts from reference gene primer amplification. Libraries were prepared by immunoSEQ multiplex PCR; TCRdb keeps only in-frame clonotypes and omits some of them. V and J calls and clone size are those listed in that table; D and trimming were worked out from the DNA. The sample lists approximately 350,000 clones, more than 70% occurring once. The sample is drawn from a study of blood T cell repertoires in COVID-19. At the level of the study: Material from acute and convalescent COVID-19 was sourced from the United States, Italy and Spain. Nucleic acid was either cDNA or gDNA, and it came from T cells, B-cell-depleted T cells, or PBMCs.

Followed longitudinally, the Seattle patients had been enrolled during active infection. Germline V gene sequence: CDR1 LNHDA, CDR2 SQIVND (reference sequence). The J segment lost 3 bases and the V segment lost 7 bases, leaving 4 bases of the junction unmatched. The CDR3 is 13 amino acids. The J gene is TRBJ1-1, the V gene TRBV19, with 8 positions matching TRBD1. The material sequenced was peripheral blood. This sequence originates from an older woman with COVID-19, enrolled during active disease. The chain's CDR3 is CASKGQGDTEAFF. The CDR3 DNA reads as TGTGCCAGTAAAGGACAGGGAGACACTGAAGCTTTCTTT.